This entry lists 10 T cell receptor beta chains sequenced from one sample in a study of PD-L1 blockade in urothelial cancer. Stated time point: pretreatment peripheral blood. Only in-frame clones appear in the TCRdb table, and some are missing; sequencing was by immunoSEQ multiplex PCR. The sample yields some 90,000 clones, roughly 90% seen once. The sample consisted of PBMCs, taken around atezolizumab (anti-PD-L1) treatment. The receptors were sampled from a woman aged 80 or over with urothelial cancer.

The rearrangement links TRBV2 to TRBJ1-1; no firm D call. Germline assignment: CDR1 SNHLY and CDR2 FYNNEI. V lost 7 bases to trimming and J lost 3 bases, with 15 bases between them. The CDR3 is 14 amino acids. The chain's CDR3 is CASTWRGDHTEAFF. CDR3 sequence (DNA): TGTGCCAGCACCTGGCGGGGAGATCACACTGAAGCTTTCTTT. Full variable domain (remainder filled in from reference TRBV2 and TRBJ1-1): EPEVTQTPSHQVTQMGQEVILRCVPISNHLYFYWYRQILGQKVEFLVSFYNNEISEKSEIFDDQFSVERPDGSNFTLKIRSTKLEDSAMYFCASTWRGDHTEAFFGQGTRLTVV.

This chain joins TRBV2 and TRBJ2-1, with D hard to call. The ends were cut back, 6 bases at V and 2 bases at J, with 11 bases in the middle. The CDR3 is made up of 14 amino acids. Germline lookup yields CDR1 SNHLY and CDR2 FYNNEI. DNA for the CDR3: TGTGCCAGCAGGGAGATGAGCCCCTACAATGAGCAGTTCTTC. Translation: CASREMSPYNEQFF.

The chain is built from TRBV2 and TRBJ2-4, with a possible D match to TRBD2 (5 bases). Germline V gives CDR1 SNHLY, CDR2 FYNNEI. This CDR3 region has 13 residues. The V end lost 8 bases, the J end lost 0 bases, and 8 bases lay between the germline ends. CDR3 sequence reads: CASQGLAKNIQYF. For the CDR3, the DNA is TGTGCCAGCCAAGGACTAGCCAAAAACATTCAGTACTTC.

The V call is TRBV13, the J call TRBJ2-7; 7 nucleotides align to TRBD1. Per germline, CDR1 PRHDT and CDR2 FYEKMQ (reference sequence). After removal of 1 base from V and 2 bases from J, the junction contained 2 bases not matched to a gene. CDR3 size: 14 residues. CDR3 sequence: CASSLAQGTYEQYF. The CDR3 DNA sequence: TGTGCCAGCAGCTTAGCACAGGGGACCTACGAGCAGTACTTC.

The genes are TRBV5-6 and TRBJ2-7; D uncertain. Germline CDR1 and CDR2: SGHDT and YYEEEE. V lost 1 base and J lost 4, with 9 bases in between. The CDR3 is made up of 13 amino acids. CDR3 in amino acids: CASSLKVAYEQYF. The CDR3, as DNA: TGTGCCAGCAGCTTGAAAGTGGCATACGAGCAGTACTTC.

The chain joins TRBV7-9 to TRBJ2-1, with D possibly TRBD2 on 5 matching bases. This CDR3 region has 17 residues. Germline V gives CDR1 SEHNR, CDR2 FQNEAQ (reference sequence). V dropped 3 bases and J dropped 2 bases, with 17 bases sitting between them. CDR3: CASSLVVARSAYNEQFF. CDR3 bases: TGTGCCAGCAGCTTGGTGGTAGCGAGGAGCGCCTACAATGAGCAGTTCTTC.

The gene calls are TRBV28 and TRBJ1-2; D call uncertain. Germline-derived CDR1 and CDR2 are MDHEN and SYDVKM. V gave up 5 bases and J gave up 4 bases, with 14 bases separating them. This CDR3 comprises 14 residues. The CDR3 DNA reads as TGTGCCAGCAGTCTCGGGCGGGTCCTCTATGGCTACACCTTC. Its translation: CASSLGRVLYGYTF.

The chain couples TRBV28 to TRBJ2-1; possibly TRBD2 for D (5 bases). This CDR3 has 15 residues. The V and J ends lost 5 bases and 3 bases respectively, with 14 bases between them. The germline gives CDR1 MDHEN, CDR2 SYDVKM. The CDR3 region has the DNA TGTGCCAGCAGTGTCTTCCCGGGGAACTACAATGAGCAGTTCTTC. It translates to CASSVFPGNYNEQFF.

This chain uses TRBV28 with TRBJ2-7, with 10 nucleotides matching TRBD2. The germline CDR1 and CDR2 sequences are MDHEN and SYDVKM. The ends lost 4 bases at V and 3 bases at J; junction bases unmatched: 9. The CDR3 has 16 residues. The CDR3 sequence: CASSWTLLAGGYEQYF. The CDR3 DNA follows: TGTGCCAGCAGTTGGACCTTGTTAGCGGGAGGCTACGAGCAGTACTTC.

The chain combines TRBV5-1 with TRBJ2-1, with TRBD2 matching over 7 bases. In germline, CDR1 is SGHRS, CDR2 YFSETQ. The CDR3 has 15 residues. V was clipped by 0 bases and J by 8 bases; unmatched bases: 8. CDR3 region: CASSLESGIFDEQFF. For the CDR3, the DNA is TGCGCCAGCAGCTTGGAAAGCGGGATCTTCGATGAGCAGTTCTTC.